Listed below are T cell receptor beta chains from one sample, sequenced in a study of CD8 T cells in Susac syndrome. TCRdb re-analysed the immunoSEQ multiplex PCR reads in MiXCR, keeping a single row per CDR3 protein. Here the sample spans roughly 130,000 distinct CDR3 sequences, roughly 95% being singletons. The sequenced material came from CD4+ T cells from PBMCs. The receptors were sampled from a human donor with multiple sclerosis. Both conserved end residues are part of each CDR3. D genes are given only for firm matches. Clone size is not always given. Where it is, it says once, few, many or a class for expanded clones.

D gene,V gene,clone size,J gene,CDR3 protein,CDR3 DNA
TRBD2,TRBV20-1,NA,TRBJ2-1,CSASRVGLAGGDEQFF,TGCAGTGCTAGCAGAGTTGGACTAGCGGGGGGGGATGAGCAGTTCTTC
NA,TRBV3-1,NA,TRBJ1-1,CASSLGRNRMNTEAFF,TGTGCCAGCAGCCTTGGACGAAACAGAATGAACACTGAAGCTTTCTTT
NA,TRBV29-1,once,TRBJ2-7,CSALGLTAYEQYF,TGCAGCGCCTTAGGACTTACGGCCTACGAGCAGTACTTC
TRBD1,TRBV7-8,NA,TRBJ1-4,CASSSPGTVKEKLFF,TGTGCCAGCAGCTCGCCGGGGACAGTTAAGGAAAAACTGTTTTTT
NA,TRBV5-6,once,TRBJ2-5,CASSSRGWYQETQYF,TGTGCCAGCAGTTCCAGGGGCTGGTACCAAGAGACCCAGTACTTC
NA,TRBV12-3/TRBV12-4,few,TRBJ1-2,CASTQTGYGYTF,TGTGCCAGCACCCAGACAGGTTATGGCTACACCTTC
TRBD2,TRBV29-1,NA,TRBJ2-7,CSVELAGFEQYF,TGCAGCGTTGAGTTAGCGGGCTTCGAGCAGTACTTC
TRBD1,TRBV25-1,NA,TRBJ2-7,CASTRTGLYEQYF,TGTGCCAGTACTCGGACAGGTCTATACGAGCAGTACTTC
NA,TRBV12-3/TRBV12-4,NA,TRBJ2-3,CASSLALGGVGPTDTQYF,TGTGCCAGCAGTTTAGCGCTTGGGGGAGTAGGTCCCACAGATACGCAGTATTTT
NA,TRBV24-1,NA,TRBJ2-6,CATSEDNFNVLTF,TGTGCCACCAGTGAGGACAACTTCAACGTCCTGACTTTC
TRBD2,TRBV7-2,once,TRBJ2-3,CASSFSSSLAGRLDTQYF,TGTGCCAGCAGCTTTTCCTCTTCACTAGCGGGAAGGTTAGATACGCAGTATTTT
NA,TRBV27,NA,TRBJ2-2,CASSRGVVTGELFF,TGTGCCAGCAGCAGGGGGGTGGTGACCGGGGAGCTGTTTTTT
TRBD1,TRBV5-1,NA,TRBJ1-6,CASSWTGENSPLHF,TGCGCCAGCAGTTGGACAGGGGAGAATTCACCCCTCCACTTT
TRBD2,TRBV2,NA,TRBJ2-1,CASSLLAVYNEQFF,TGTGCCAGCAGTCTTCTAGCGGTATACAATGAGCAGTTCTTC
NA,TRBV21-1,NA,TRBJ1-2,CASSNWGDWLYGYTF,TGTGCCAGCAGCAATTGGGGGGACTGGCTATATGGCTACACCTTC
NA,TRBV5-1,NA,TRBJ2-3,CASSLAAGTTDTQYF,TGCGCCAGCAGCTTGGCGGCAGGGACAACAGATACGCAGTATTTT
NA,TRBV7-8,NA,TRBJ2-2,CASSLLGTGELFF,TGTGCCAGCAGCTTACTGGGGACCGGGGAGCTGTTTTTT
TRBD1,TRBV3-1,NA,TRBJ2-6,CASSQLTGELGANVLTF,TGTGCCAGCAGCCAGCTAACAGGGGAACTCGGGGCCAACGTCCTGACTTTC
NA,TRBV20-1,NA,TRBJ2-3,CSARDRSPDTQYF,TGCAGTGCTAGAGATCGCAGTCCGGATACGCAGTATTTT
TRBD2,TRBV7-2,once,TRBJ2-1,CASSLETSLTVIGEQFF,TGTGCCAGCAGCTTAGAGACTAGCTTAACTGTCATAGGTGAGCAGTTCTTC
TRBD1,TRBV30,NA,TRBJ1-6,CAAGTGQSPLHF,TGTGCCGCGGGGACAGGGCAATCACCCCTCCACTTT
TRBD1,TRBV28,NA,TRBJ2-1,CASSLPGTGYEQFF,TGTGCCAGCAGTCTACCCGGGACAGGTTATGAGCAGTTCTTC